This T cell receptor (beta chain) was documented in a study of T cells after posttransplantation cyclophosphamide. The naive gate required viable CD3+CD4+ or CD3+CD8+ cells with CCR7+CD45RA+CD45RO-CD95-CD27+CD28+ phenotype. Study results and limitations: TRB clonality was highly associated with recipient CMV seropositivity and reactivation. Tissue-infiltrating T cells from skin or gut overlapped little with blood T cells.

Using immunoSEQ multiplex PCR, the repertoire was profiled, and TCRdb retains in-frame clones only, with some absent. Among about 11,000 clones listed, roughly 96% were seen once. This CDR3 contains 14 residues. With 5 bases removed from V and 3 bases from J, the gap between germline ends came to 15 bases. Germline values: CDR1 SGHDT, CDR2 YYEEEE. Remarks on this clone: Its antigen is not known.

This chain joins TRBV5-6 and TRBJ2-7, with D unresolved. This TCR derives from a man in his thirties or forties in good health and a related stem cell transplant donor. Sequenced: naive CD8+ T cells sorted from PBMCs. The CDR3 DNA reads TGTGCCAGCAGTCCTGGGTCCCGAGGCTACGAGCAGTACTTC. Translating it yields CASSPGSRGYEQYF. The whole variable domain, remainder taken from reference TRBV5-6 and TRBJ2-7, is DAGVTQSPTHLIKTRGQQVTLRCSPKSGHDTVSWYQQALGQGPQFIFQYYEEEERQRGNFPDRFSGHQFPNYSSELNVNALLLGDSALYLCASSPGSRGYEQYFGPGTRLTVT.